Listed below are T cell receptor beta chains from one sample, sequenced in a study of shared clonotypes between healthy human individuals. Some clones are missing from TCRdb's copy, which holds only in-frame ones; the method was immunoSEQ multiplex PCR. The sample records roughly 2.4 million clones, under 97% being singletons. The sample comprised naive CD4+ T cells sorted from blood. The receptors here all came from a man aged 18 to 29 in good health. CDR3s include the opening cysteine and the closing phenylalanine or tryptophan. The D gene is left open where the match is weak. The size of a clone is reported for some rows only, either as once, few or many, or as a class for expanded clones.

CDR3 DNA | CDR3 protein | clone size | J gene | CDR3 length | D gene | V gene
TGTGCCTGGAGGCGGGGACTAGCGGGTTCTCGGGACATTCAGTACTTC | CAWRRGLAGSRDIQYF | once | TRBJ2-4 | 16 | TRBD2 | TRBV30
TGTGCCAGCTGGGGGGGCGGATGGTACCAAGAGACCCAGTACTTC | CASWGGGWYQETQYF | - | TRBJ2-5 | 15 | - | TRBV2
TGTGCCAGCAGTGAACAGGGAGTAGAGACCCAGTACTTC | CASSEQGVETQYF | - | TRBJ2-5 | 13 | - | TRBV6-1
TGTGCCAGCAGCTTAGGGGCCCCAGGGGGCGTATGGCAGCCCCAGCATTTT | CASSLGAPGGVWQPQHF | - | TRBJ1-5 | 17 | TRBD1 | TRBV7-2
TGCGCCAGCAGCCCCGACAGGGGAGTGTCTGGAAACACCATATATTTT | CASSPDRGVSGNTIYF | - | TRBJ1-3 | 16 | TRBD1 | TRBV5-1
TGCGCCAGCAGTTCCCTACTAGCGGGAGGTACCGGGGAGCTGTTTTTT | CASSSLLAGGTGELFF | - | TRBJ2-2 | 16 | TRBD2 | TRBV5-1
TGTGCCAGCAGCGTAGGGGGACCGGGGGCTGAAGCTTTCTTT | CASSVGGPGAEAFF | - | TRBJ1-1 | 14 | - | TRBV9
TGCGCCAGCAGCCAAGCAGTGAACTATGGCTACACCTTC | CASSQAVNYGYTF | - | TRBJ1-2 | 13 | - | TRBV4-1
TGTGCCAGCAGTAGTCGGGACAAATCCATAGCCAAAAACATTCAGTACTTC | CASSSRDKSIAKNIQYF | - | TRBJ2-4 | 17 | - | TRBV28
TGTGCCAGCAGCTTCTCGGACAGGGAAACCTACGAGCAGTACTTC | CASSFSDRETYEQYF | - | TRBJ2-7 | 15 | TRBD1 | TRBV11-2
TGTGCCAGCAGTAGACCCGGGACAAAGGGGACTGAAGCTTTCTTT | CASSRPGTKGTEAFF | once | TRBJ1-1 | 15 | - | TRBV28